A selection of T cell receptor beta chains follows, all from one sample in a study of long-term antiretroviral therapy in people with HIV. Data came from immunoSEQ multiplex PCR; TCRdb stores just in-frame clones and leaves some out. Of about 41,000 clones listed, 94% are singletons. Sequences were derived from unsorted PBMCs, sampled 9.2 years after starting antiretroviral therapy. All receptors come from a man aged 25-45 years with HIV. The conserved cysteine and the conserved F or W are not part of the CDR3 here. The order of the fields is V gene, CDR3 length, clone size, CDR3 protein. A row's size may be missing; if present it is once, few, many or a size class.

TRBV6-6 12 . ASTTSGGYNEQF
TRBV18 13 . ASSPFRGDTGELF
TRBV7-8 13 . ASSLGASGANVLT
TRBV5-1 13 . ASSLAQQHNSPLH
TRBV10-3 12 . AISEEGPQETQY
TRBV13 12 . ASSSLTGEGTQY
TRBV28 11 . ASILLTGNTMY
TRBV6-1 9 . ALGTGYGYT
TRBV6-1 14 . ASSEGGGQGYEKLF
TRBV4-1 13 . ASSLQPGSPGELF
TRBV9 11 . ASSVDQIHEQY
TRBV11-2 10 . ASSLVKETQY
TRBV7-2 17 once ASSLFVTADGGHSGEQY
TRBV6-4 12 . ASSDNSYNSPLH
TRBV10-3 11 . ATSPQFRSPLH
TRBV5-1 12 . ASSLAGQDSEQY
TRBV13 14 . ASSLGSGGFPGELF
TRBV28 12 . ASRSGAGNEKLF
TRBV7-6 10 . ASSPQSDTQY
TRBV19 12 once ASCPGQGKEEQF
TRBV7-6 10 . ASSRDREAAF
TRBV19 14 . ASSSTAHATNEKLF
TRBV7-9 12 . ASSDRYDTDTQY
TRBV9 12 . ASSRQGGNQPQH
TRBV7-3 13 once ASSLTSGGRETQY
TRBV5-1 11 . ASSLGRLEGYT
TRBV7-2 14 . ASSPRAGWGVHGYT
TRBV7-9 12 . ASSWEIYTGELF
TRBV14 15 once ASSQDWGQEIAGELF
TRBV2 11 . ASSVRSPDTQY
TRBV5-1 13 . ASSLVGQGWDIQY